The 15 T cell receptor beta chains in this list originate from one sample, sequenced in a study of cytomegalovirus exposure and HLA in healthy donors. PCR primers comprised 60 Vbeta and 13 Jbeta primers. Using immunoSEQ multiplex PCR, the repertoire was profiled, and TCRdb retains in-frame clones only, with some absent. The sample's table shows 63,000 or so clones. Sequencing was done on a sample of PBMCs. The receptors stem from a boy between 10 and 17 years old in good health and CMV-seronegative.

J is TRBJ2-3 and V is TRBV6-5; D possibly corresponds to TRBD1 (5 bases). The CDR3 runs to 15 residues. Germline V lookup: CDR1 MNHEY, CDR2 SVGAGI. V dropped 0 bases and J dropped 3 bases, with 10 bases sitting between them. CDR3 sequence: CASSYSNQGTDTQYF. The CDR3 DNA sequence: TGTGCCAGCAGTTACTCGAACCAGGGAACAGATACGCAGTATTTT.

The gene calls are TRBV5-1 and TRBJ2-3; no clear D. Germline V gene data show CDR1 as SGHRS and CDR2 as YFSETQ. This CDR3 contains 12 residues. V shed 4 bases and J shed 2 bases, with 5 bases lying between them. For the CDR3, the DNA is TGCGCCAGCAGCCCCTTCACAGATACGCAGTATTTT. Protein: CASSPFTDTQYF.

The chain has TRBV15 and TRBJ2-1; no firm D call. Germline assignment: CDR1 LNHNV and CDR2 YYDKDF (reference sequence). This CDR3 comprises 15 residues. V lost 3 bases and J lost 0, with 9 bases in between. CDR3 bases: TGTGCCACCAGCAGCCAACAGAACTCCTACAATGAGCAGTTCTTC. This encodes CATSSQQNSYNEQFF.

The chain links TRBV20-1 to TRBJ2-7; D is unresolved. V shed 1 base and J shed 7 bases, with 8 bases lying between them. The CDR3 covers 11 residues. Germline assignment: CDR1 DFQATT and CDR2 SNEGSKA (reference sequence). The CDR3 protein is CSARGFGEQYF. CDR3 DNA sequence: TGCAGTGCTAGAGGGTTCGGGGAGCAGTACTTC.

The chain joins TRBV6-5 to TRBJ1-4; D is uncertain. V shed 3 bases and J shed 11 bases, with 13 bases lying between them. In germline, CDR1 is MNHEY, CDR2 SVGAGI. The CDR3 covers 13 residues. DNA for the CDR3: TGTGCCAGCAGTTATTCTACTTGGGAGAAACTGTTTTTT. It encodes CASSYSTWEKLFF.

The chain joins TRBV20-1 to TRBJ1-1; D is uncertain. V gave up 6 bases and J gave up 3 bases, with 8 bases separating them. Germline loops: CDR1 DFQATT, CDR2 SNEGSKA (reference sequence). CDR3 size: 11 residues. CDR3: CSAFLYTEAFF. CDR3 sequence (DNA): TGCAGTGCCTTTTTGTACACTGAAGCTTTCTTT.

The chain employs TRBV19 and TRBJ2-1; TRBD2 might be the D (7 bases). The V end lost 4 bases, the J end lost 7 bases, and 17 bases lay between the germline ends. Germline loops: CDR1 LNHDA, CDR2 SQIVND (reference sequence). The CDR3 totals 15 residues. Written as DNA, the CDR3 is TGTGCCAGTAGTAGACCTGCGGGGGCCTTGAATGAGCAGTTCTTC. This translates into CASSRPAGALNEQFF.

The chain uses TRBV6-6 and TRBJ1-5; TRBD1 agrees at 7 bases. The V gene's germline CDR1 is MNHNY and CDR2 SVGAGI (reference sequence). There are 16 residues in the CDR3. The V segment lost 2 bases and the J segment 4 bases; nucleotides outside the gene matches: 8. Here the CDR3 reads CASSYDDRASNQPQHF. The CDR3 DNA reads as TGTGCCAGCAGTTACGACGACAGGGCTTCGAATCAGCCCCAGCATTTT.

V usage is TRBV18 and J usage is TRBJ2-7, with D possibly matching TRBD2 (6 bases). Germline lookup yields CDR1 KGHSH and CDR2 LQKENI. CDR3 size: 15 residues. Trimming took 5 bases from V and 7 from J, leaving 21 bases between them. The CDR3 loop reads CASSRPGLTYEEQYF. The CDR3 nucleotides are TGTGCCAGCTCAAGGCCGGGACTGACCTACGAAGAGCAGTACTTC.

This chain links TRBV30 with TRBJ1-1, with a weak D call TRBD1 (5 bases). V lost 3 bases, J lost 5 bases, and 7 bases lay in between. This CDR3 is 11 amino acids long. Germline CDR1 and CDR2: GTSNPN and SVGIG (reference sequence). CDR3 residues: CAWSKGTEAFF. CDR3 nucleotides: TGTGCCTGGAGCAAGGGGACTGAAGCTTTCTTT.

Worth noting for this clone: At the DNA level, this CDR3 is encoded by other sequences in the same sample as well. The chain uses TRBV6-5 and TRBJ1-5; perhaps TRBD1 as D (5 bases). Looked up from germline, CDR1 is MNHEY and CDR2 is SVGAGI. The CDR3 sequence is 14 residues long. Trimming shortened V by 7 bases and J by 1 base, and 11 bases separated the two germline ends. The CDR3 sequence is CASTPPGSNQPQHF. CDR3 DNA: TGTGCCAGCACCCCTCCAGGGAGCAATCAGCCCCAGCATTTT.

The V call is TRBV30, the J call TRBJ1-1; maybe TRBD1 (6 bases). Germline CDR1 reads GTSNPN; CDR2 reads SVGIG (reference sequence). The CDR3 is 14 amino acids. Trimming shortened V by 2 bases and J by 1 base, and 11 bases separated the two germline ends. The CDR3 region is CAWSWGQSNTEAFF. The CDR3 DNA reads as TGTGCCTGGAGTTGGGGGCAGTCGAACACTGAAGCTTTCTTT.

The rearrangement links TRBV11-2 to TRBJ2-5, with a tentative D call TRBD1 (6 bases). The last part of the DNA fits TRBJ2-7 better; the J call may be wrong. This CDR3 contains 13 residues. The germline V gene encodes CDR1 SGHAT and CDR2 FQNNGV. Here the CDR3 reads CASSFGQSYEQYF. The CDR3 coding sequence is TGTGCCAGCAGCTTTGGACAGAGCTACGAGCAGTACTTC.

Regarding this clone: This sample includes further DNA sequences coding for the same CDR3. The CDR3 sequence: CASSPGAGANVLTF. The CDR3 bases are TGCGCCAGCTCCCCAGGGGCTGGGGCCAACGTCCTGACTTTC. The chain employs TRBV5-1 and TRBJ2-6; a possible D gene is TRBD1 (6 bases). The CDR3 has 14 amino acids. V was shortened by 7 bases and J by 2 bases, with 10 bases between the two germline ends. Germline V gene data show CDR1 as SGHRS and CDR2 as YFSETQ.

The rearrangement joins TRBV9 to TRBJ1-2, with TRBD1 identical over 9 bases. Germline CDR1 is SGDLS and CDR2 is YYNGEE. This CDR3 region has 13 residues. Unmatched junction bases numbered 2, after V lost 4 bases and J lost 4 bases. CDR3 in amino acids: CASSQGQGYGYTF. The CDR3 DNA reads TGTGCCAGCAGCCAGGGACAGGGCTATGGCTACACCTTC.